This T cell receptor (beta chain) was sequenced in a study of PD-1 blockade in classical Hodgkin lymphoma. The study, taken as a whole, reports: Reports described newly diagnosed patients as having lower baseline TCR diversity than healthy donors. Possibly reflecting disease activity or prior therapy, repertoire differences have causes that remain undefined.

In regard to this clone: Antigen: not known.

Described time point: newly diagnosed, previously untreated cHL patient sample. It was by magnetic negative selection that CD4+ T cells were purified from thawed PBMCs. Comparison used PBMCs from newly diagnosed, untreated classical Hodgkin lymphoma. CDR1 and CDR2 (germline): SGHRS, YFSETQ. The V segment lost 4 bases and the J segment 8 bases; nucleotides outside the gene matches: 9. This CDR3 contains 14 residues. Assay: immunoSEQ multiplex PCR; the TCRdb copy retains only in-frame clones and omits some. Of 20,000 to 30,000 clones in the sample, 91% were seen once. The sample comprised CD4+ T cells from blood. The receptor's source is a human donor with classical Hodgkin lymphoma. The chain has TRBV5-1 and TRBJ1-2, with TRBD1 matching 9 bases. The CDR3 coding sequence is TGCGCCAGCAGCGGAGGGACAGGGTCAGGCGGCTACACCTTC. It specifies CASSGGTGSGGYTF.